These 18 T cell receptor beta chains originate from one sample sequenced in a study of tumor and adjacent non-tumor tissue in lung cancer. The template was RNA from unsorted bulk tissue. The normal lung tissue was taken more than 3 cm from the tumor edge. Three rounds of nested PCR, following a modified ARM-PCR protocol, produced the TCRbeta library. TCRdb re-called the multiplex PCR reads through MiXCR, storing one row per CDR3 protein. The data show 80,000 to 130,000 distinct CDR3 sequences, 50% to 70% seen once. Material for sequencing was distant non-tumor lung tissue. Receptors were obtained from a man aged 25-45 years with non-small cell lung cancer.

As regards this clonotype: Given a much more abundant clone one base away, this may be a read error. The chain couples TRBV11-2 to TRBJ1-5, with D perhaps TRBD1 (6 bases). Germline V gives CDR1 SGHAT, CDR2 FQNNGV. This CDR3 contains 16 residues. Written as DNA, the CDR3 is TGTGCCAACAGCTTAGGTGACTCCGGGGGCACGCAGCCCCAGCATTTT. It is translated as CANSLGDSGGTQPQHF.

A word on this clonotype: At one end the junction does not follow the germline gene, possibly because of a read error. This chain connects TRBV2 to TRBJ2-1, with TRBD2 matching 10 bases. The germline V gene has CDR1 SNHLY and CDR2 FYNNEI. The CDR3 runs 13 residues. The CDR3 spells CASKVAGGFKQSF. For the CDR3, the DNA is TGTGCCAGCAAGGTAGCGGGGGGCTTCAAGCAGTCCTTC.

The sample holds a few counts of this clonotype. This may be a read error, as it is one base from a much larger clone. The chain carries TRBV5-6 and TRBJ2-3; D possibly uses TRBD1 or TRBD2 (5 bases each). The germline V and J ends were trimmed by 0 bases and 8 bases, with 13 bases remaining between them. The V gene's germline CDR1 is SGHDT and CDR2 YYEEEE. The length of the CDR3 is 14 residues. The CDR3 here is CASSLDGAVGTQYF. CDR3 bases: TGTGCCAGCAGCTTGGACGGGGCCGTAGGTACGCAGTATTTT.

Note on this clonotype: Given the absence of the conserved phenylalanine or tryptophan at the CDR3 end, a read error is likely. This sequence joins TRBV11-3 and TRBJ1-6; D is unresolved. The germline gives CDR1 SGHNT, CDR2 YENEEA. The CDR3 is 14 residues long. The DNA of the CDR3 is TGTGCCAGCAGCTTGTTCGGGTCGGATTCATCCCTCCACCTT. Translation: CASSLFGSDSSLHL.

Only a few counts were recorded for this clonotype. A single base separates this from a much larger clone, so it may be a read error. The V call is TRBV6-5, the J call TRBJ2-3; D is unclear. This CDR3 spans 12 amino acids. Germline assignment: CDR1 MNHEY and CDR2 SVGAGI. Trimming stripped 2 bases from V and 4 bases from J, with 4 bases between. CDR3 nucleotides: TGTGCCAGCAGTTACATTTCAGATACGCAGTATTTT. It specifies CASSYISDTQYF.

The chain uses TRBV11-2 and TRBJ1-4; 7 nucleotides match TRBD1. Trimming removed 7 bases from V and 4 bases from J; junction bases left unmatched: 12. CDR1 SGHAT and CDR2 FQNNGV come from the germline V gene. This CDR3 is 16 amino acids long. In nucleotides, the CDR3 is TGTGCCAGCAACCTAGGATATTGGGACAGTAATGAAAAACTGTTTTTT. Translation gives CASNLGYWDSNEKLFF.

The count of this clonotype is one. The rearrangement uses TRBV7-3 and TRBJ2-5, with D perhaps TRBD1 (6 bases). V lost 0 bases and J lost 2, with 10 bases in between. CDR3 length equals 15 residues. CDR1 SGHTA and CDR2 FQGTGA come from the germline V gene. The CDR3 protein is CASSLTGQTQETQYF. CDR3 in DNA: TGTGCCAGCAGCTTAACCGGACAGACACAAGAGACCCAGTACTTC.

The chain employs TRBV12-3 or TRBV12-4 and TRBJ2-5; D is perhaps TRBD1 or TRBD2 (5 bases each). CDR3 length: 14 residues. With 5 bases removed from V and 13 bases from J, the gap between germline ends came to 23 bases. The CDR3 bases are TGTGCCAGCAGTGGGGGACCATTAAAAGAGAACCGGTACTTC. Protein product: CASSGGPLKENRYF.

This clonotype was detected a few times. This may be a read error: a much more frequent sequence differs by one nucleotide. V gene TRBV5-5 combines with J gene TRBJ2-3; possible D gene TRBD1, 6 bases. The CDR3 has 16 amino acids. Germline V gene sequence: CDR1 SGHKS, CDR2 YYEKEE (reference sequence). CDR3 in DNA: TGTGCCAGCAGCGGAACCACTAGGACAGACACAGATATGCAGTATTTT. This sequence encodes CASSGTTRTDTDMQYF.

Comments on this clonotype: A single base separates this from a much larger clone, so it may be a read error. The J gene is TRBJ2-2, the V gene TRBV6-1, with 9 bases lining up with TRBD1. V shed 1 base and J 6 bases; nucleotides not matched to a gene: 3. This CDR3 is built from 15 residues. Germline V lookup: CDR1 MNHNS, CDR2 SASEGT. The CDR3 reads CASSEGTGDAGELFF. Written as DNA, the CDR3 is TGTGCCAGCAGTGAAGGGACAGGGGACGCCGGGGAGCTGTTTTTT.

With regard to this clonotype: Just one base apart from a much larger clone, this may be a read error. The chain is built from TRBV20-1 and TRBJ2-1; TRBD2 is a possible D gene (6 bases). CDR1 and CDR2 (germline): DFQATT, SNEGSKA (reference sequence). This CDR3 spans 16 amino acids. CDR3 nucleotides: TGCAGTGCTGGAGATTGGCGGGGTGGCTCCTACAATGAGCAGTTCTTC. The encoded protein is CSAGDWRGGSYNEQFF.

On this clonotype itself: A junction end diverges from the germline sequence, so it may reflect a read error. The rearrangement joins TRBV10-2 to TRBJ1-5; D call uncertain. The CDR3 is 13 amino acids. CDR1 is WSHSY and CDR2 is SAAADI in the germline V gene. CDR3 amino acids: CASSESRGQPQHF. In DNA form, the CDR3 reads TGCGCCAGCAGTGAGTCCAGAGGTCAGCCCCAACATTTT.

Comments on this clonotype: Germline and junction disagree at one end, which may indicate a read error. The V gene is TRBV29-1, the J gene TRBJ2-3; 8 positions agree with TRBD2. Germline-derived CDR1 and CDR2 are SQVTM and ANQGSEA. There are 15 residues in the CDR3. The CDR3 DNA reads as TGCAACGCCACGAAGCGGGAGATGGGCACAGATACCCAGTATTTT. Amino acids: CNATKREMGTDTQYF.

On this clonotype itself: An end of the junction differs from the germline gene, which may be a read error. The rearrangement joins TRBV12-3 or TRBV12-4 to TRBJ2-6; D gene uncertain. The CDR3 has 14 residues. This CDR3 is CASSLDSGTNVLTF. CDR3 in DNA: TGCGCCAGCAGTTTAGACTCTGGGACCAACGTCCTGACTTTC.

The V call is TRBV11-3, the J call TRBJ1-2, with D possibly TRBD1 on 5 matching bases. Germline CDR1 reads SGHNT; CDR2 reads YENEEA. Trimming cost V 4 bases and J 4 bases, with 16 bases left between them. This CDR3 comprises 15 residues. This chain's CDR3 is CASSSGPGETYGYTF. DNA of the CDR3: TGTGCCAGCAGCTCGGGCCCGGGGGAGACCTATGGCTACACCTTC.

J is TRBJ1-4 and V is TRBV6-6, with D possibly matching TRBD1 (5 bases). CDR3 length: 11 amino acids. V dropped 10 bases and J dropped 17 bases, with 20 bases sitting between them. The germline V gene has CDR1 MNHNY and CDR2 SVGAGI (reference sequence). The CDR3 sequence is CANRTGEKPFF. The CDR3 DNA follows: TGTGCCAACAGGACGGGGGAAAAACCATTTTTT.

The rearrangement links TRBV5-4 to TRBJ1-5; D possibly corresponds to TRBD1 (5 bases). Germline CDR1 and CDR2: SGHNT and YYREEE (reference sequence). Trimming took 8 bases from V and 5 from J, leaving 11 bases between them. The CDR3 is made up of 12 amino acids. CDR3 loop: CARCLGDQPQHF. In DNA, the CDR3 is TGTGCCAGGTGCTTGGGGGATCAGCCCCAGCATTTT.

This clonotype was picked up a small number of times. A single base separates this from a much larger clone, so it may be a read error. The chain employs TRBV12-3 or TRBV12-4 and TRBJ1-2; 8 nucleotides agree with TRBD1. V lost 2 bases, J lost 8 bases, and 4 bases stayed unmatched. This CDR3 region has 13 residues. In DNA, the CDR3 is TGTGCCAGCAGTTTACAGGGGGCGGAGGGCTACACCTTC. The encoded protein is CASSLQGAEGYTF.